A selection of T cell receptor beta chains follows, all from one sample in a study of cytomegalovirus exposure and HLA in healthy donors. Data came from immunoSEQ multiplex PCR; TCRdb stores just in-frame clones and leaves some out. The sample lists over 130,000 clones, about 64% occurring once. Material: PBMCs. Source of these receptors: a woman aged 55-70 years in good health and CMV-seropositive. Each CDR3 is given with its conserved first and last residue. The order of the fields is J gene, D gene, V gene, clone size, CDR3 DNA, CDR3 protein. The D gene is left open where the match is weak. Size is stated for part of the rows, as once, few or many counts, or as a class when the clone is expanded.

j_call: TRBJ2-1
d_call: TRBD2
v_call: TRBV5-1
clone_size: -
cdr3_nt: TGCGCCAGCAGCTTAGGGGGACCTAGCGGGATTTACAATGAGCAGTTCTTC
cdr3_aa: CASSLGGPSGIYNEQFF

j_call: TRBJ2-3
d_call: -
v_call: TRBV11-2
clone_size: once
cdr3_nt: TGTGCCAGCAGCCCGATTCAAGCCACAGATACGCAGTATTTT
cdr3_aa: CASSPIQATDTQYF

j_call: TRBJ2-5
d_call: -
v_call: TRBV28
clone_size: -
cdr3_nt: TGTGCCAGCAGTTTGGCGGGGGCGGCAGAGACCCAGTACTTC
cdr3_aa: CASSLAGAAETQYF

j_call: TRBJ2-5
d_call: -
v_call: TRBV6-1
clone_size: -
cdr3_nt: TGTGCCAGCAGTGAAGGGGGCAGTTTAGAGACCCAGTACTTC
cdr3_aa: CASSEGGSLETQYF

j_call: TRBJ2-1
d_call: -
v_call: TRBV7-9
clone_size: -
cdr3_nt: TGTGCCAGCAGCTTAGGAGGTGGGAGCGATGAGCAGTTCTTC
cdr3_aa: CASSLGGGSDEQFF

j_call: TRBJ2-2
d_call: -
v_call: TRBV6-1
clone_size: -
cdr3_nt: TGTGCCAGCAGTGAAGCGGGGACACCCCACGGGGAGCTGTTTTTT
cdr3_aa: CASSEAGTPHGELFF

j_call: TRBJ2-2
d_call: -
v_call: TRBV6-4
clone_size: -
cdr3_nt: TGTGCCAGCAGTCCAGGGTGGACCGGGGAGCTGTTTTTT
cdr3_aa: CASSPGWTGELFF

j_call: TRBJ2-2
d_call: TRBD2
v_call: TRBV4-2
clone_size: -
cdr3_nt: TGTGCCAGCAGCCCAACTCCGGGACTAGCGGGAGACTACGTTGGCGGGGAGCTGTTTTTT
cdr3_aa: CASSPTPGLAGDYVGGELFF

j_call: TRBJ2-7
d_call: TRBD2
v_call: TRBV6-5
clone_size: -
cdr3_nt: TGTGCCAGCAGTTACTCCCAGACTAGCGGTTACGAGCAGTACTTC
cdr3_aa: CASSYSQTSGYEQYF

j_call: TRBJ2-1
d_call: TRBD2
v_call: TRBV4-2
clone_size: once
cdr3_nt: TGTGCCAGCAGCCAAGAGGGACTACCATACAATGAGCAGTTCTTC
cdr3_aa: CASSQEGLPYNEQFF

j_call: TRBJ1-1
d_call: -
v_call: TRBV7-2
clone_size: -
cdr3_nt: TGTGCCAGCAGCTTGACTCCCGACGGGACTGAAGCTTTCTTT
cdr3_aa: CASSLTPDGTEAFF

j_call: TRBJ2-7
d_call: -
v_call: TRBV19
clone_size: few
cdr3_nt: TGTGCCAGTACCAATAGGTATCGAGACGGGACCTACGAGCAGTACTTC
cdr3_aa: CASTNRYRDGTYEQYF

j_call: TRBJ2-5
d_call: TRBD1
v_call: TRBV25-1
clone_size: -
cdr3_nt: TGTGCCAGCAGTCCTGGGGGGACAGGTTACTCCGAGACCCAGTACTTC
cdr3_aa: CASSPGGTGYSETQYF

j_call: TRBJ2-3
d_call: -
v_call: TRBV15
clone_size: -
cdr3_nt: TGTGCCACCAGCAGAGTTGAGGATCTCAGCACAGATACGCAGTATTTT
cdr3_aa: CATSRVEDLSTDTQYF

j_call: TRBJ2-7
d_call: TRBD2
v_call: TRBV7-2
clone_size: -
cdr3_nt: TGTGCCAGCAGCCAAGGACTAGCAGACGAGCAGTACTTC
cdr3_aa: CASSQGLADEQYF

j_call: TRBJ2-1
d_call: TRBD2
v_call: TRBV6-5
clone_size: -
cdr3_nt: TGTGCCAGCAGTTACGGCGGGAGCTCCTACAATGAGCAGTTCTTC
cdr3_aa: CASSYGGSSYNEQFF

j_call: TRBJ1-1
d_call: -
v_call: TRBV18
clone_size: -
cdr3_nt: TGTGCCAGCTCACCCACAGGGCCCTCGGCTGAAGCTTTCTTT
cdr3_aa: CASSPTGPSAEAFF

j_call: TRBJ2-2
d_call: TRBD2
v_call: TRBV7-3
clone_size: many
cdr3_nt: TGTGCCAGCAGCTCTAGCGGGAGACCCGGGGAGCTGTTTTTT
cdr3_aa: CASSSSGRPGELFF

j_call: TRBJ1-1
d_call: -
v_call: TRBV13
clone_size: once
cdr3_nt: TGTGCCAGCAGCTTAGAGGCGAGGACTGAAGCTTTCTTT
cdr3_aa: CASSLEARTEAFF

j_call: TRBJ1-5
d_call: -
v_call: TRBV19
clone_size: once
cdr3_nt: TGTGCCAGTAGTACCCGTAACGGGAATCAGCCCCAGCATTTT
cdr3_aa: CASSTRNGNQPQHF

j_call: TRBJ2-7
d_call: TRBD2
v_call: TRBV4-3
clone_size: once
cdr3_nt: TGCGCCAGCAGCCAAGCCCTGACAGGGTCGGCTAGCGGGGTATCCTACGAGCAGTACTTC
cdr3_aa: CASSQALTGSASGVSYEQYF

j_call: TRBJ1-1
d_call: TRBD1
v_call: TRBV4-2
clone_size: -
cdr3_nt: TGTGCCAGCAGCCAAGATCGATCCCAGGGGGTAGGTGAAGCTTTCTTT
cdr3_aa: CASSQDRSQGVGEAFF